The 14 T cell receptor beta chains given below trace back to one sample, sequenced in a study of cytomegalovirus exposure and HLA in healthy donors. Primers included in the PCR were 60 Vbeta and 13 Jbeta primers. Clones were read by immunoSEQ multiplex PCR, and TCRdb kept only the in-frame ones, dropping some. The table shows 190,000 or so clones, with around 83% occurring only once. The sequenced material came from PBMCs. The receptor set was obtained from a man aged 50-60 years in good health and CMV-seronegative.

The chain has TRBV6-6 and TRBJ2-3; D perhaps matches TRBD2 (6 bases). V was shortened by 2 bases and J by 8 bases, with 17 bases between the two germline ends. Germline CDR1 and CDR2: MNHNY and SVGAGI (reference sequence). The CDR3 totals 15 residues. The CDR3 DNA is TGTGCCAGCAGTTACGTAGAGGGAGGAGGAGGTACGCAGTATTTT. Translation gives CASSYVEGGGGTQYF.

The rearrangement joins TRBV18 to TRBJ2-5, with TRBD1 matching over 7 bases. Per the germline V gene, CDR1 is KGHSH and CDR2 is LQKENI. This CDR3 comprises 13 residues. Losses at the gene ends were 6 bases for V and 5 bases for J; bases not matched to a gene: 6. CDR3 nucleotides: TGTGCCAGCTCTAGGGGGCTGGGTGAGACCCAGTACTTC. Amino acids: CASSRGLGETQYF.

J is TRBJ2-3 and V is TRBV7-3, with D possibly being TRBD1 (5 bases). The V end was cut by 5 bases, the J end by 5 bases, with 14 bases between. Germline V lookup: CDR1 SGHTA, CDR2 FQGTGA. The length of the CDR3 is 14 residues. CDR3 sequence reads: CASSNEQAGDTQYF. DNA for the CDR3: TGTGCCAGCAGCAACGAACAGGCAGGAGATACGCAGTATTTT.

This chain joins TRBV7-9 and TRBJ1-5, with 7 bases identical to TRBD1. The CDR3 has 16 amino acids. The V gene's germline CDR1 is SEHNR and CDR2 FQNEAQ (reference sequence). Trimming removed 4 bases from V and 5 bases from J; junction bases left unmatched: 11. Here the CDR3 reads CASSSDPARGHQPQHF. The CDR3 DNA is TGTGCCAGCAGCTCAGACCCCGCAAGGGGGCATCAGCCCCAGCATTTT. The whole variable domain, remainder taken from reference TRBV7-9 and TRBJ1-5, is DTGVSQNPRHKITKRGQNVTFRCDPISEHNRLYWYRQTLGQGPEFLTYFQNEAQLEKSRLLSDRFSAERPKGSFSTLEIQRTEQGDSAMYLCASSSDPARGHQPQHFGDGTRLSIL.

The chain recombines TRBV19 with TRBJ2-4; weak D call: TRBD2 (5 bases). This CDR3 has 13 amino acids. Per germline, CDR1 LNHDA and CDR2 SQIVND (reference sequence). V dropped 5 bases and J dropped 5 bases, with 10 bases sitting between them. CDR3 residues: CASSRTLENIQYF. The DNA of the CDR3 is TGTGCCAGTAGTCGGACTCTCGAAAACATTCAGTACTTC.

A note on this clone: At the DNA level, this CDR3 is encoded by other sequences in the same sample as well. The chain recombines TRBV29-1 with TRBJ2-1, with 14 bases fitting TRBD2. Germline loops: CDR1 SQVTM, CDR2 ANQGSEA. This CDR3 is 17 amino acids long. Germline trimming cut 3 bases from V and 2 bases from J; bases unmatched to any gene: 6. This CDR3 reads CSVEGTSGGETYNEQFF. In nucleotides, the CDR3 is TGCAGCGTTGAGGGGACTAGCGGGGGTGAGACCTACAATGAGCAGTTCTTC.

This clone appeared once. The chain recombines TRBV30 with TRBJ2-7, with D perhaps TRBD1 (6 bases). The CDR3 is 12 residues long. Trimming shortened V by 8 bases and J by 0 bases, and 11 bases separated the two germline ends. Germline CDR1 GTSNPN, CDR2 SVGIG (reference sequence). The CDR3 DNA follows: TGTGCCGGTCACAGGGACTCCTACGAGCAGTACTTC. Its translation: CAGHRDSYEQYF.

The rearrangement links TRBV6-5 to TRBJ2-5; a weak D match, TRBD1 (6 bases). Germline V gives CDR1 MNHEY, CDR2 SVGAGI. This CDR3 is built from 15 residues. V dropped 5 bases and J dropped 5 bases, with 18 bases sitting between them. The CDR3 here is CASSPGAYEEETQYF. CDR3 nucleotide sequence: TGTGCCAGCAGTCCAGGGGCGTATGAGGAGGAGACCCAGTACTTC.

The J gene is TRBJ1-1, the V gene TRBV9; D might be TRBD1 (5 bases). V gave up 0 bases and J gave up 3 bases, with 15 bases separating them. The CDR3 is made up of 16 amino acids. Germline V gene sequence: CDR1 SGDLS, CDR2 YYNGEE. The chain's CDR3 is CASSVGGGGEDTEAFF. The CDR3 DNA sequence: TGTGCCAGCAGCGTAGGTGGCGGGGGTGAAGACACTGAAGCTTTCTTT.

The chain couples TRBV19 to TRBJ1-1; a weak D match, TRBD1 (5 bases). The germline V and J ends were trimmed by 5 bases and 4 bases, with 11 bases remaining between them. From germline, CDR1 is LNHDA and CDR2 SQIVND (reference sequence). This CDR3 region has 13 residues. CDR3 DNA sequence: TGTGCCAGTAGTCTTAAAGGGGCCACTGAAGCTTTCTTT. This encodes CASSLKGATEAFF.

The chain combines TRBV28 with TRBJ2-5; 9 positions agree with TRBD1. Losses at the gene ends were 4 bases for V and 3 bases for J; bases not matched to a gene: 6. This CDR3 comprises 15 residues. Per germline, CDR1 MDHEN and CDR2 SYDVKM. The CDR3 sequence: CASSSSGTGKETQYF. DNA of the CDR3: TGTGCCAGCAGTTCCTCCGGGACAGGGAAAGAGACCCAGTACTTC.

The CDR3, as DNA: TGCGCCAGCAGCCAAGAGGTAGCGGGGGCCACGGGGAATGAGCAGTTCTTC. Translation: CASSQEVAGATGNEQFF. The V and J genes are TRBV4-3 and TRBJ2-1; 9 bases fit TRBD2. This CDR3 is built from 17 residues. Germline V CDR1 and CDR2: LGHNA, YSLEER. Trimming at V came to 0 bases and at J to 7 bases, leaving 10 bases not matched to a gene.

In the case of this clone: At one boundary the junction diverges from the germline segment, which might be a read error. The identical CDR3 is also encoded by other nucleotide sequences in the sample. J is TRBJ1-6 and V is TRBV9; 7 nucleotides line up with TRBD1. This CDR3 region has 15 residues. CDR1 is SGDLS, CDR2 YYNGEE, per germline. CDR3 in amino acids: CASSGDSSYNSPLHF. CDR3 bases: TGTGCCAGCAGCGGGGACAGCTCCTATAATTCCCCCCTCCACTTT.

This clone has more than one count but fewer than ten. V and J are TRBV6-1 and TRBJ1-2; maybe TRBD1 (6 bases). Looked up from germline, CDR1 is MNHNS and CDR2 is SASEGT. V was pared by 0 bases and J by 7 bases, with 12 bases between. The CDR3 is 14 residues long. The CDR3 reads CASSEAHRVGGYTF. CDR3 DNA: TGTGCCAGCAGTGAAGCGCACAGGGTAGGTGGCTACACCTTC.